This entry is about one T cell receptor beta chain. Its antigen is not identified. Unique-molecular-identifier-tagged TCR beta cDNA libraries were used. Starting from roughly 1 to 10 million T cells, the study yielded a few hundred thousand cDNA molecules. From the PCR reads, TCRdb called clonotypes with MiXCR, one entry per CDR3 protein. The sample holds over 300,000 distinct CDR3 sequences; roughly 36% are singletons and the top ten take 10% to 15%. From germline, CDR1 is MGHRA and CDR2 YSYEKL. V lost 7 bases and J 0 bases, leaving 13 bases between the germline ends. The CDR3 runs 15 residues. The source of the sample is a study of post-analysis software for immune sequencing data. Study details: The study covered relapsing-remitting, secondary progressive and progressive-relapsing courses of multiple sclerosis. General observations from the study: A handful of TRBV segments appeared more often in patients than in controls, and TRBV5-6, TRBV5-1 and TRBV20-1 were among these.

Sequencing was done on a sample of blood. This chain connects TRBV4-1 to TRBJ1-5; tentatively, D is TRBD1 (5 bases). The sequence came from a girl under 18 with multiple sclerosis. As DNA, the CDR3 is TGCGCCAGCAAGGTCAGGGCTGGTAGCAATCAGCCCCAGCATTTT. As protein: CASKVRAGSNQPQHF.